The 8 T cell receptor beta chains below were found in one sample sequenced in a study of blood T cell repertoires in COVID-19. Method: immunoSEQ multiplex PCR; TCRdb's copy keeps in-frame clones and lacks some. The data show about 80,000 clones, 65% to 85% seen once. Sample: peripheral blood. These receptor sequences come from a man aged 70-80 years with active or convalescent COVID-19.

This chain connects TRBV3-1 (or the pseudogene TRBV3-2) to TRBJ1-6, with TRBD1 as a possible D gene (5 bases). Per germline, CDR1 LGHDT and CDR2 YNNKEL (reference sequence). The CDR3 runs 17 residues. Deletions cut 3 bases from V and 1 base from J, with 13 bases between. CDR3 nucleotides: TGTGCCAGCAGCCAGGCTTTTAGGGGTTCCTATAATTCACCCCTCCACTTT. This translates into CASSQAFRGSYNSPLHF.

This clone was counted between two and nine times. DNA for the CDR3: TGCAGTGCTAGTGCAGGGGCGAGAGGGGGCACTGAAGCTTTCTTT. Amino acid sequence: CSASAGARGGTEAFF. V usage is TRBV20-1 and J usage is TRBJ1-1, with a weak D call TRBD1 (6 bases). This CDR3 is built from 15 residues. Trimming stripped 3 bases from V and 4 bases from J, with 18 bases between. CDR1 is DFQATT, CDR2 SNEGSKA, per germline (reference sequence).

The chain recombines TRBV6-5 with TRBJ2-3; 7 positions agree with TRBD2. The CDR3 extends over 13 amino acids. CDR1 and CDR2 from the germline V gene are MNHEY and SVGAGI. J gave up 6 bases and V 5 bases, and 5 bases lay outside the gene matches. The CDR3 nucleotides read TGTGCCAGCAGTCCCCGAGCGGGGGATACGCAGTATTTT. Residues: CASSPRAGDTQYF.

This clone was counted once. The rearrangement joins TRBV5-4 to TRBJ1-5, with no clear D. V lost 4 bases and J 7 bases, leaving 15 bases between the germline ends. Germline CDR1 is SGHNT and CDR2 is YYREEE (reference sequence). The CDR3 has 14 residues. The CDR3 DNA is TGTGCCAGCAGCCTAAACAGAGAGGGACAGCCCCAGCATTTT. It codes for CASSLNREGQPQHF. The variable domain in full, completed from reference TRBV5-4 and TRBJ1-5, reads ETGVTQSPTHLIKTRGQQVTLRCSSQSGHNTVSWYQQALGQGPQFIFQYYREEENGRGNFPPRFSGLQFPNYSSELNVNALELDDSALYLCASSLNREGQPQHFGDGTRLSIL.

This clone was observed once. The genes are TRBV5-6 and TRBJ1-4, with D hard to call. The CDR3 is 13 amino acids. Germline-derived CDR1 and CDR2 are SGHDT and YYEEEE. The V gene lost 3 bases and the J gene lost 7 bases, with 10 bases spanning the gap. CDR3 region: CASSSGNSEKLFF. The CDR3 DNA follows: TGTGCCAGCAGCTCCGGGAACTCTGAAAAACTGTTTTTT.

CDR3 DNA: TGCGCCAGCAGCCAAGATCCTTGGGGGGTCAGGAGTGCTTTCTTT. Protein product: CASSQDPWGVRSAFF. The gene calls are TRBV4-1 and TRBJ1-1; weak D call: TRBD1 (5 bases). The CDR3 has 15 residues. V gave up 0 bases and J gave up 11 bases, with 19 bases separating them. Germline V gene lookup returns CDR1 MGHRA and CDR2 YSYEKL.

The J gene is TRBJ1-2, the V gene TRBV6-1; TRBD1 agrees at 9 bases. V dropped 3 bases and J dropped 2; count of bases not matched to a gene: 1. Per germline, CDR1 MNHNS and CDR2 SASEGT. The CDR3 spans 14 residues. CDR3 amino acids: CASSEDRGNYGYTF. Written as DNA, the CDR3 is TGTGCCAGCAGTGAGGACAGGGGAAACTATGGCTACACCTTC.

This chain joins TRBV2 and TRBJ2-1, with D unclear. The germline V and J ends were trimmed by 6 bases and 9 bases, with 9 bases remaining between them. CDR1 is SNHLY and CDR2 is FYNNEI in the germline V gene. This CDR3 spans 11 amino acids. In DNA form, the CDR3 reads TGTGCCAGCAGCCTAATCGGTGAGCAGTTCTTC. Protein product: CASSLIGEQFF. Based on the CDR3 plus reference TRBV2 and TRBJ2-1, the full variable domain is EPEVTQTPSHQVTQMGQEVILRCVPISNHLYFYWYRQILGQKVEFLVSFYNNEISEKSEIFDDQFSVERPDGSNFTLKIRSTKLEDSAMYFCASSLIGEQFFGPGTRLTVL.